Below are 6 T cell receptor beta chains sequenced from a single sample in a study of blood T cell repertoires in COVID-19. Only in-frame clones appear in the TCRdb table, and some are missing; sequencing was by immunoSEQ multiplex PCR. The sample has over 85,000 clones, about four fifths seen once. The sample consisted of peripheral blood. The receptors were gathered from a human donor in a cohort sampled during active COVID-19.

The rearrangement joins TRBV2 to TRBJ1-3; D unresolved. The V and J ends lost 3 bases and 2 bases respectively, with 11 bases between them. This CDR3 contains 15 residues. Germline CDR1 reads SNHLY; CDR2 reads FYNNEI. CDR3 nucleotide sequence: TGTGCCAGCAGTGATGAGGGAGGAGCTGGAAACACCATATATTTT. Its protein product is CASSDEGGAGNTIYF.

The J gene is TRBJ2-7, the V gene TRBV5-1; 7 nucleotides match TRBD1. The CDR3 extends over 14 amino acids. The junction had 11 bases not matched to a gene; V was cut back by 8 bases and J by 3 bases. From germline, CDR1 is SGHRS and CDR2 YFSETQ. The CDR3 loop reads CASKLTGTDYEQYF. CDR3 DNA: TGCGCCAGTAAACTTACCGGGACAGACTACGAGCAGTACTTC.

This clone was detected only once. The rearrangement links TRBV7-2 to TRBJ2-7; possibly TRBD1 for D (6 bases). This CDR3 is 13 amino acids long. In germline, CDR1 is SGHTA, CDR2 FQGNSA. V was shortened by 6 bases and J by 3 bases, with 12 bases between the two germline ends. The CDR3 here is CASRPEGDYEQYF. The CDR3 region has the DNA TGTGCCAGCAGACCCGAGGGGGACTACGAGCAGTACTTC. Looking up the rest from reference TRBV7-2 and TRBJ2-7 gives the full variable domain: GAGVSQSPSNKVTEKGKDVELRCDPISGHTALYWYRQSLGQGLEFLIYFQGNSAPDKSGLPSDRFSAERTGGSVSTLTIQRTQQEDSAVYLCASRPEGDYEQYFGPGTRLTVT.

CDR3 region: CASSLSYVGGFADTQYF. The CDR3 DNA reads as TGTGCCAGCAGTTTATCCTATGTTGGAGGGTTCGCAGATACGCAGTATTTT. V gene TRBV27 combines with J gene TRBJ2-3; D might be TRBD2 (6 bases). There are 17 residues in the CDR3. CDR1 is MNHEY, CDR2 SMNVEV, per germline (reference sequence). The V end lost 0 bases, the J end lost 4 bases, and 17 bases lay between the germline ends.

The genes are TRBV7-9 and TRBJ1-4, with D possibly being TRBD1 (5 bases). This CDR3 region has 17 residues. CDR1 is SEHNR and CDR2 is FQNEAQ in the germline V gene (reference sequence). The V end lost 5 bases, the J end lost 2 bases, and 18 bases lay between the germline ends. CDR3 DNA: TGTGCCAGCAGCCCAGGGTGGCTTATGGGTACTAATGAAAAACTGTTTTTT. Translating it yields CASSPGWLMGTNEKLFF.

The chain joins TRBV21-1 to TRBJ2-7; TRBD2 reflects the table's D call only, with no check against the DNA. TRBV21-1 is listed as a pseudogene. This CDR3 has 13 residues. CDR3 amino acids: CASPPEGLWEQYF. The CDR3 nucleotides are TGTGCCAGTCCACCCGAGGGTCTATGGGAGCAGTACTTC.